The rows below give T cell receptor beta chains drawn from one sample of a study of prognosis after radiotherapy for stage I lung cancer. TCRdb processed the multiplex PCR reads anew with MiXCR; each CDR3 protein has one entry. Counted here are 20,000 to 30,000 distinct CDR3 sequences, around 39% occurring once; the ten biggest clones make up 20% to 25%. The input for sequencing was PBMCs, taken before or after stereotactic body radiation therapy (not recorded which). These receptors all come from a donor aged 50 or older with non-small cell lung cancer. Each CDR3 is given with its conserved first and last residue. A D gene is named only where the DNA matches it firmly. Clone size, where shown, is once, few, many, or a class for clones that have expanded.

clone size: medium-sized; V gene: TRBV7-9; D gene: NA; J gene: TRBJ2-7; CDR3 DNA: TGTGCCAGCATCAACAGGGGGGGCCACGAGCAGTACTTC; CDR3 protein: CASINRGGHEQYF
clone size: few; V gene: TRBV15; D gene: NA; J gene: TRBJ2-2; CDR3 DNA: TGTGCCACCAGCAGTCCCGGAGGTTCGAGGACCGGGGAGCTGTTTTTT; CDR3 protein: CATSSPGGSRTGELFF
clone size: many; V gene: TRBV7-9; D gene: NA; J gene: TRBJ1-2; CDR3 DNA: TGTGCCAGCAGCCTGATGGACAACAGCTATGGCTACACCTTC; CDR3 protein: CASSLMDNSYGYTF
clone size: NA; V gene: TRBV6-4; D gene: NA; J gene: TRBJ2-3; CDR3 DNA: TGTGCCAGCAGTGATGTCCCTAGCACATATACGCAGTATTTT; CDR3 protein: CASSDVPSTYTQYF
clone size: medium-sized; V gene: TRBV11-1; D gene: NA; J gene: TRBJ1-2; CDR3 DNA: TGTGCCAGCAGCCTACAGCACCCAACTAACTATGGCTACACCTTC; CDR3 protein: CASSLQHPTNYGYTF
clone size: many; V gene: TRBV12-3/TRBV12-4; D gene: TRBD1; J gene: TRBJ1-1; CDR3 DNA: TGTGCCAGCAGTATGGACAGGCAATCAGCTTTCTTT; CDR3 protein: CASSMDRQSAFF
clone size: medium-sized; V gene: TRBV27; D gene: TRBD1; J gene: TRBJ1-2; CDR3 DNA: TGTGCCAGCAGTTCTCATTTGACAGGGGGCGACTATGGCTACACCTTC; CDR3 protein: CASSSHLTGGDYGYTF
clone size: many; V gene: TRBV3-1; D gene: NA; J gene: TRBJ2-7; CDR3 DNA: TGTGCCAGCAGCCAAAGGCACGAGCAGTACTTC; CDR3 protein: CASSQRHEQYF
clone size: medium-sized; V gene: TRBV19; D gene: TRBD2; J gene: TRBJ2-7; CDR3 DNA: TGTGCCAGTAGTATAGTGACTAGCAGATCCGCGAGGTACGAGCAGTACTTC; CDR3 protein: CASSIVTSRSARYEQYF
clone size: NA; V gene: TRBV5-1; D gene: TRBD1; J gene: TRBJ1-5; CDR3 DNA: TGCGCCAGCAGCCCGGGGACAGGTAATGCTGATACGCAGCATTTT; CDR3 protein: CASSPGTGNADTQHF
clone size: many; V gene: TRBV6-2/TRBV6-3; D gene: TRBD2; J gene: TRBJ2-5; CDR3 DNA: TGTGCCAGCAGTTACCCGCTAGCGGGAGGGCCTTGGGAAAATGAGGAGACCCAGTACTTC; CDR3 protein: CASSYPLAGGPWENEETQYF
clone size: many; V gene: TRBV18; D gene: NA; J gene: TRBJ2-5; CDR3 DNA: TGTGCCAGCTCACCGGTGAGGACAGGGAGGGGAGAGACCCAGTACTTC; CDR3 protein: CASSPVRTGRGETQYF
clone size: many; V gene: TRBV18; D gene: NA; J gene: TRBJ2-1; CDR3 DNA: TGTGCCAGCTCACCACAGGGCACCTCGGGTGAGCAGTTCTTC; CDR3 protein: CASSPQGTSGEQFF
clone size: many; V gene: TRBV5-1; D gene: NA; J gene: TRBJ1-5; CDR3 DNA: TGCGCCAGCAGCGCAACTTGGGGGGCCGATCAGCCCCAGCATTTT; CDR3 protein: CASSATWGADQPQHF
clone size: medium-sized; V gene: TRBV5-1; D gene: TRBD2; J gene: TRBJ2-1; CDR3 DNA: TGCGCCAGCAGCAGAGGGACTAGCGGCCGCTCCTACAATGAGCAGTTCTTC; CDR3 protein: CASSRGTSGRSYNEQFF
clone size: medium-sized; V gene: TRBV27; D gene: TRBD2; J gene: TRBJ2-1; CDR3 DNA: TGTGCCAGCAGTTTACGCCCCCGGACTAGCTCCTACAATGAGCAGTTCTTC; CDR3 protein: CASSLRPRTSSYNEQFF
clone size: NA; V gene: TRBV6-2/TRBV6-3; D gene: NA; J gene: TRBJ1-6; CDR3 DNA: TGTGCCAGCAGTTACCCTCTCACAGGGTACGATTCACCCCTCCACTTT; CDR3 protein: CASSYPLTGYDSPLHF
clone size: many; V gene: TRBV20-1; D gene: NA; J gene: TRBJ2-2; CDR3 DNA: TGCAGTGCTTCGACGACTGCCGGGGTAGAAACCGGGGAGCTGTTTTTT; CDR3 protein: CSASTTAGVETGELFF
clone size: NA; V gene: TRBV6-9; D gene: NA; J gene: TRBJ2-1; CDR3 DNA: TGTGCCAGCAGTTCGACTATCCCCACTTCCTACGATGAGCAGTTCTTC; CDR3 protein: CASSSTIPTSYDEQFF
clone size: many; V gene: TRBV2; D gene: NA; J gene: TRBJ2-3; CDR3 DNA: TGTGCCAGCGCCTTATCAGATACGCAGTATTTT; CDR3 protein: CASALSDTQYF
clone size: NA; V gene: TRBV6-1; D gene: TRBD1; J gene: TRBJ2-1; CDR3 DNA: TGTGCCAGCAGGCCCATAACAGGGGAGAGTGAGCAGTTCTTC; CDR3 protein: CASRPITGESEQFF
clone size: many; V gene: TRBV25-1; D gene: NA; J gene: TRBJ2-2; CDR3 DNA: TGTGCCAGCAGTGAATATCGTTCGGGTACCGGGGAGCTGTTTTTT; CDR3 protein: CASSEYRSGTGELFF
clone size: many; V gene: TRBV24-1; D gene: NA; J gene: TRBJ2-3; CDR3 DNA: TGTGCCACCAGTGATTGGGGTCAGGGCGGCACAGATACGCAGTATTTT; CDR3 protein: CATSDWGQGGTDTQYF
clone size: many; V gene: TRBV5-1; D gene: TRBD1; J gene: TRBJ2-5; CDR3 DNA: TGCGCCAGCAGCCAAACGACAGGGGCGAAACAAGAGACCCAGTACTTC; CDR3 protein: CASSQTTGAKQETQYF
clone size: many; V gene: TRBV9; D gene: NA; J gene: TRBJ1-1; CDR3 DNA: TGTGCCAGCAGCTCCCGACTCCGAACTGAAGCTTTCTTT; CDR3 protein: CASSSRLRTEAFF
clone size: medium-sized; V gene: TRBV6-1; D gene: TRBD2; J gene: TRBJ2-7; CDR3 DNA: TGTGCCAGCAGTACAGGGACTAGCGGGATTCCCTACGAGCAGTACTTC; CDR3 protein: CASSTGTSGIPYEQYF
clone size: many; V gene: TRBV6-1; D gene: NA; J gene: TRBJ2-1; CDR3 DNA: TGTGCCAGCAGTGGGGGTAGCGGACTTTACAATGAGCAGTTCTTC; CDR3 protein: CASSGGSGLYNEQFF
clone size: medium-sized; V gene: TRBV6-1; D gene: NA; J gene: TRBJ2-7; CDR3 DNA: TGTGCCAGCTGCACCTGGGGCACCTACGAGCAGTACTTC; CDR3 protein: CASCTWGTYEQYF
clone size: many; V gene: TRBV12-3/TRBV12-4; D gene: TRBD1; J gene: TRBJ1-5; CDR3 DNA: TGTGCCAGCACTACAGGGGGTACTAATAGCAATCAGCCCCAGCATTTT; CDR3 protein: CASTTGGTNSNQPQHF
clone size: many; V gene: TRBV19; D gene: NA; J gene: TRBJ2-6; CDR3 DNA: TGTGCCAGTAAAAAGTCGGGGACAACCAGCTCTGGGGCCAACGTCCTGACTTTC; CDR3 protein: CASKKSGTTSSGANVLTF
clone size: many; V gene: TRBV6-2/TRBV6-3; D gene: TRBD2; J gene: TRBJ2-5; CDR3 DNA: TGTGCCAGCAGTTACCCCCCGGGGCGGGCGGGAGCTAAACAAGAGACCCAGTACTTC; CDR3 protein: CASSYPPGRAGAKQETQYF
clone size: NA; V gene: TRBV19; D gene: NA; J gene: TRBJ1-1; CDR3 DNA: TGTGCCAGTAGTATGGGGAGGAGGACTTGGACGAACACTGAAGCTTTCTTT; CDR3 protein: CASSMGRRTWTNTEAFF
clone size: many; V gene: TRBV10-3; D gene: TRBD1; J gene: TRBJ1-2; CDR3 DNA: TGTGCCATCAGGGACAGGGAAAGTCTTGGCTACACCTTC; CDR3 protein: CAIRDRESLGYTF
clone size: NA; V gene: TRBV11-2; D gene: NA; J gene: TRBJ2-3; CDR3 DNA: TGTGCCAGCAGCTTAGCGGGGGGCTTCACAGATACGCAGTATTTT; CDR3 protein: CASSLAGGFTDTQYF
clone size: NA; V gene: TRBV6-2/TRBV6-3; D gene: TRBD1; J gene: TRBJ1-2; CDR3 DNA: TGTGCCAGCAGTTACTCCACGACCGGGACAGCTAATGGCTACACCTTC; CDR3 protein: CASSYSTTGTANGYTF
clone size: NA; V gene: TRBV28; D gene: NA; J gene: TRBJ2-7; CDR3 DNA: TGTGCCAGCAGTTTGGGGGGGGCTGGCGTGGGCCAATCTTACGAGCAGTACTTC; CDR3 protein: CASSLGGAGVGQSYEQYF
clone size: NA; V gene: TRBV12-3/TRBV12-4; D gene: NA; J gene: TRBJ2-3; CDR3 DNA: TGTGCCAGCAGTTTGGGGATTTCTAGCACAGATACGCAGTATTTT; CDR3 protein: CASSLGISSTDTQYF